This T cell receptor beta chain was documented in a study of T cell changes during pregnancy in multiple sclerosis. Data came from immunoSEQ multiplex PCR; TCRdb stores just in-frame clones and leaves some out. The sample comprises tens of thousands of clones, around 90% of which are singletons, and under 0.6% rests with the top ten. The CDR3 loop spans 15 amino acids. The junction had 6 bases not matched to a gene; V was cut back by 1 base and J by 6 bases. Per the germline V gene, CDR1 is MGHRA and CDR2 is YSYEKL. The chain combines TRBV4-1 with TRBJ2-3; 8 bases fit TRBD2. Sequenced here: CD4+ T cells from peripheral blood mononuclear cells, sampled in the second trimester of pregnancy. The receptor was isolated from a female donor with multiple sclerosis, enrolled in a pregnancy study. The CDR3 region has the DNA TGCGCCAGCAGCCAAGTCGGGGGGGCCTTTGATACGCAGTATTTT. Translating gives CASSQVGGAFDTQYF.